The rows below give T cell receptor beta chains drawn from one sample of a study of blood T cell repertoires in COVID-19. Method: immunoSEQ multiplex PCR; TCRdb's copy keeps in-frame clones and lacks some. The table has about 250,000 clones, 80% to 90% seen once; the top ten hold about 2.2%. The sequenced sample was PBMCs or T cells enriched from blood (not recorded which). These TCRs come from a woman under 30 who had recovered from COVID-19. Each CDR3 is given with its conserved first and last residue. D genes are given only for firm matches. Expanded clones get a size class; other rows say once, few or many, or leave the size out.

D	V	J	size	CDR3	DNA
TRBD1	TRBV18	TRBJ1-2	-	CASSQPGQGNGYTF	TGTGCCAGCTCACAACCGGGACAGGGAAATGGCTACACCTTC
-	TRBV29-1	TRBJ2-3	-	CSVGELDTQYF	TGCAGCGTTGGGGAGTTAGATACGCAGTATTTT
-	TRBV27	TRBJ1-5	-	CASSFLANQPQHF	TGTGCCAGCAGTTTTTTGGCAAATCAGCCCCAGCATTTT
-	TRBV7-9	TRBJ2-7	-	CASSLDGGLDEQYF	TGTGCCAGCAGCTTGGACGGGGGGCTGGACGAGCAGTACTTC
-	TRBV19	TRBJ1-6	-	CASSIVTASSPLHF	TGTGCCAGTAGTATAGTTACAGCCTCTTCACCCCTCCACTTT
-	TRBV27	TRBJ2-1	-	CASGSQGTYNEQFF	TGTGCCAGCGGTTCACAGGGAACCTACAATGAGCAGTTCTTC
TRBD2	TRBV5-1	TRBJ2-5	-	CASSGGLVSQETQYF	TGCGCCAGCAGCGGCGGACTAGTTTCTCAAGAGACCCAGTACTTC
-	TRBV10-3	TRBJ1-6	-	CAISESLADYNSPLHF	TGTGCCATCAGTGAGTCGTTGGCGGATTATAATTCACCCCTCCACTTT
-	TRBV11-2	TRBJ2-5	-	CASSFLPQTQYF	TGTGCCAGCAGCTTCCTCCCTCAGACCCAGTACTTC
TRBD2	TRBV2	TRBJ2-5	-	CASNLAGGRETQYF	TGTGCCAGCAACCTAGCGGGGGGGCGGGAGACCCAGTACTTC
TRBD1	TRBV6-5	TRBJ2-7	few	CASSWETGAFYEQYF	TGTGCCAGCAGTTGGGAAACAGGGGCTTTCTACGAGCAGTACTTC
-	TRBV10-3	TRBJ2-7	-	CAISEPPSTYEQYF	TGTGCCATCAGTGAGCCGCCCTCGACATACGAGCAGTACTTC
-	TRBV30	TRBJ1-2	-	CAWSRRGLSLGYGYTF	TGTGCCTGGAGTAGGAGGGGACTCTCTCTGGGGTATGGCTACACCTTC
-	TRBV15	TRBJ1-1	-	CATSFGRNTEAFF	TGTGCCACCAGCTTTGGGAGGAACACTGAAGCTTTCTTT
-	TRBV28	TRBJ1-6	-	CASSERGSYNSPLHF	TGTGCCAGCAGCGAACGGGGATCCTATAATTCACCCCTCCACTTT
TRBD2	TRBV10-3	TRBJ2-5	-	CAIRHIGEGRETQYF	TGTGCCATAAGACACATAGGGGAGGGTAGGGAGACCCAGTACTTC
-	TRBV6-5	TRBJ1-1	-	CASSPGLPPSEAFF	TGTGCCAGTTCCCCGGGACTTCCCCCTTCTGAAGCTTTCTTT
-	TRBV6-5	TRBJ1-5	-	CASRTRGRGDQPQHF	TGTGCCAGCAGAACCCGGGGCAGGGGTGATCAGCCCCAGCATTTT
TRBD1	TRBV2	TRBJ1-2	-	CASSGQGYDYGYTF	TGTGCCAGCAGTGGACAGGGGTATGACTATGGCTACACCTTC
TRBD1	TRBV30	TRBJ1-5	once	CAWARGLWDQPQHF	TGTGCCTGGGCCAGGGGGCTATGGGATCAGCCCCAGCATTTT
TRBD1	TRBV28	TRBJ1-1	-	CASSLGRQGANTEAFF	TGTGCCAGCAGTTTGGGCAGACAGGGGGCGAACACTGAAGCTTTCTTT
-	TRBV28	TRBJ1-2	-	CASSGLTEDRPLRGYTF	TGTGCCAGCAGCGGCCTAACCGAGGACAGACCTTTGAGGGGCTACACCTTC
-	TRBV27	TRBJ1-5	-	CASSFTGSYQPQHF	TGTGCCAGCAGCTTTACAGGGTCCTATCAGCCCCAGCATTTT
TRBD1	TRBV14	TRBJ2-7	-	CASSRTGTGGFYEQYF	TGTGCCAGCAGCCGAACCGGGACAGGGGGCTTCTACGAGCAGTACTTC
-	TRBV10-2	TRBJ1-5	once	CASAGGYSNQPQHF	TGCGCCAGCGCCGGGGGGTATAGCAATCAGCCCCAGCATTTT
TRBD1	TRBV5-1	TRBJ1-2	-	CASSITGGAGYGYTF	TGCGCCAGCAGCATTACAGGGGGCGCGGGCTATGGCTACACCTTC
-	TRBV2	TRBJ1-1	-	CASILDILNTEAFF	TGTGCCAGCATACTGGACATCCTGAACACTGAAGCTTTCTTT
TRBD1	TRBV5-5	TRBJ2-2	-	CASTLSGTGFTGELFF	TGTGCCAGCACTCTATCCGGGACAGGGTTTACCGGGGAGCTGTTTTTT
-	TRBV5-4	TRBJ1-6	-	CASSRDIGSPLHF	TGTGCCAGCAGCCGGGACATCGGCTCACCCCTCCACTTT
-	TRBV6-4	TRBJ2-1	-	CASTKTIPTNNEQFF	TGTGCCAGCACCAAGACAATTCCAACAAACAATGAGCAGTTCTTC
TRBD2	TRBV5-4	TRBJ2-1	-	CASSAGLAGGPGGDEQFF	TGTGCCAGCAGCGCCGGACTAGCGGGGGGGCCTGGTGGTGATGAGCAGTTCTTC
-	TRBV27	TRBJ2-5	-	CASSFDLAGTQYF	TGTGCCAGCAGTTTCGACTTGGCGGGGACCCAGTACTTC
-	TRBV14	TRBJ1-1	-	CASSQVRQNTEAFF	TGTGCCAGCAGCCAGGTCAGACAGAACACTGAAGCTTTCTTT
TRBD1	TRBV27	TRBJ1-4	-	CASRLTGGEEKLFF	TGTGCCAGCAGACTGACAGGGGGCGAAGAAAAACTGTTTTTT
-	TRBV30	TRBJ2-3	-	CAWMRGGLSTDTQYF	TGTGCCTGGATGAGGGGGGGTTTGAGCACAGATACGCAGTATTTT
-	TRBV6-5	TRBJ2-7	-	CASSPEGDEQYF	TGTGCCAGCAGCCCCGAGGGGGATGAGCAGTACTTC
TRBD2	TRBV9	TRBJ2-2	once	CASSPLWASGGAGTGELFF	TGTGCCAGCAGCCCCCTATGGGCTAGCGGGGGGGCTGGCACCGGGGAGCTGTTTTTT
-	TRBV5-4	TRBJ2-5	-	CASSGSYSGGRETQYF	TGTGCCAGCAGTGGTAGTTATTCGGGGGGCAGAGAGACCCAGTACTTC
-	TRBV5-1	TRBJ2-3	-	CASSLAPGIQADTQYF	TGCGCCAGCAGCTTGGCCCCGGGAATACAAGCAGATACGCAGTATTTT
-	TRBV28	TRBJ1-5	-	CASSLRTDSNQPQHF	TGTGCCAGCAGTTTAAGGACAGATAGCAATCAGCCCCAGCATTTT
TRBD1	TRBV4-1	TRBJ1-5	-	CASSQVTGGSRQPQHF	TGCGCCAGCAGCCAAGTGACAGGGGGCTCGAGGCAGCCCCAGCATTTT
-	TRBV3-1/TRBV3-2	TRBJ1-1	-	CASSQRDTEAFF	TGTGCCAGCAGCCAGCGGGACACTGAAGCTTTCTTT
TRBD2	TRBV5-4	TRBJ2-5	-	CASSLGGLAQETQYF	TGTGCCAGCAGCTTGGGAGGACTAGCCCAGGAGACCCAGTACTTC
-	TRBV24-1	TRBJ2-5	-	CATSDRQGIGTQYF	TGTGCCACCAGTGACCGCCAGGGGATTGGGACCCAGTACTTC
-	TRBV6-5	TRBJ2-7	-	CASSYSSGEGPQYF	TGTGCCAGCAGTTACTCCTCGGGAGAGGGCCCGCAGTACTTC
-	TRBV19	TRBJ1-2	-	CASSIALIERELRNGYTF	TGTGCCAGTAGTATAGCCTTAATTGAACGGGAATTAAGGAATGGCTACACCTTC
-	TRBV5-1	TRBJ2-7	-	CASSLDQNYEQYF	TGCGCCAGCAGCTTGGATCAAAACTACGAGCAGTACTTC
-	TRBV28	TRBJ1-2	-	CASTLTVGFYGYTF	TGTGCCAGCACCTTGACAGTCGGATTTTATGGCTACACCTTC
-	TRBV20-1	TRBJ1-5	-	CSASIRGQPQHF	TGCAGTGCTAGTATAAGGGGGCAGCCCCAGCATTTT
-	TRBV14	TRBJ2-1	-	CASRRRGGENSYNEQFF	TGTGCCAGCAGGAGGAGGGGGGGAGAAAACTCCTACAATGAGCAGTTCTTC